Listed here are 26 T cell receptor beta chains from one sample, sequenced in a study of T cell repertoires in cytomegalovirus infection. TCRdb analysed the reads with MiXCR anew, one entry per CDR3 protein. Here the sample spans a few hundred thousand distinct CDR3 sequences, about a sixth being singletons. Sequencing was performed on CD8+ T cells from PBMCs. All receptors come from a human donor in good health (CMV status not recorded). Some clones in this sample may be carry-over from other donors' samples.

CDR3 bases: TGTGCCAGCAGTACCCCCCCGAGTGGCAGGGGGCTCCAAGAGACCCAGTACTTC. This gives the protein CASSTPPSGRGLQETQYF. The chain is built from TRBV6-1 and TRBJ2-5; 8 bases align to TRBD1. Looked up from germline, CDR1 is MNHNS and CDR2 is SASEGT. Unmatched junction bases numbered 15, after V lost 5 bases and J lost 1 base. This CDR3 has 18 residues.

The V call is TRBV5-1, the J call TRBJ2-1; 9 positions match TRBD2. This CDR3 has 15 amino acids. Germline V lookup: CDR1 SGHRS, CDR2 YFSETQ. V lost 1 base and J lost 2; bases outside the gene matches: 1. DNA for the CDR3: TGCGCCAGCAGCTTGTCTAGCGGGGCCTACAATGAGCAGTTCTTC. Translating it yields CASSLSSGAYNEQFF.

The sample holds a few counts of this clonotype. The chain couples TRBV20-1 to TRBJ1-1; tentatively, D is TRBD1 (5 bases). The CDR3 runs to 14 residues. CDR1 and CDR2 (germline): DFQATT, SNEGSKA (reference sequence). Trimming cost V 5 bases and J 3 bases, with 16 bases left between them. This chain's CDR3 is CSAPTGRGDTEAFF. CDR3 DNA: TGCAGTGCTCCTACTGGTCGGGGGGACACTGAAGCTTTCTTT.

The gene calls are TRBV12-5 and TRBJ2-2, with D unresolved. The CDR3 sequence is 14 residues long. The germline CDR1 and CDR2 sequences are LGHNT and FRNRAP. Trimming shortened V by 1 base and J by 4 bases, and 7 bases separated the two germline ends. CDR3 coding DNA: TGTGCTAGTGGTTTGGGACACCCCACCGGGGAGCTGTTTTTT. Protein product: CASGLGHPTGELFF.

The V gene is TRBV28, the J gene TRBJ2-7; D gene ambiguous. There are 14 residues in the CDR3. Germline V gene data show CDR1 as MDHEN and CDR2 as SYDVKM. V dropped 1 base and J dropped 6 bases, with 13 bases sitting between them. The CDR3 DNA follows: TGTGCCAGCAGTTTATTTGGGGAAATGAGCGAGCAGTACTTC. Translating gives CASSLFGEMSEQYF. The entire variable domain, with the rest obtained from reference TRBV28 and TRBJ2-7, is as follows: DVKVTQSSRYLVKRTGEKVFLECVQDMDHENMFWYRQDPGLGLRLIYFSYDVKMKEKGDIPEGYSVSREKKERFSLILESASTNQTSMYLCASSLFGEMSEQYFGPGTRLTVT.

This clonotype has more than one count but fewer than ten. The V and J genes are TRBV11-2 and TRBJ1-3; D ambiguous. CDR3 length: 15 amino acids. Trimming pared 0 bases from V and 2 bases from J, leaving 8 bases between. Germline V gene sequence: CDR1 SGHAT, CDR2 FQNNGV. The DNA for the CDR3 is TGTGCCAGCAGCTTAGACCCCGGTCCTGGAAACACCATATATTTT. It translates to CASSLDPGPGNTIYF.

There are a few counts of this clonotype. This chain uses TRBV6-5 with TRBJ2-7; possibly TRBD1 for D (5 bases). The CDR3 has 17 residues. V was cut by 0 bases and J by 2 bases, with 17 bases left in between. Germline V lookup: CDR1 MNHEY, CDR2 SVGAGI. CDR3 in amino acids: CASSYSWAGKKPYEQYF. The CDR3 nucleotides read TGTGCCAGCAGTTACTCATGGGCAGGGAAGAAACCCTACGAGCAGTACTTC.

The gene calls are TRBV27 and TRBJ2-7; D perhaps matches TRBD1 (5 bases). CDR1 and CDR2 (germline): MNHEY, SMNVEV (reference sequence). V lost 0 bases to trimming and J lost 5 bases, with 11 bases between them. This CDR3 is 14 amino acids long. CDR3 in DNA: TGTGCCAGCAGTTTATCAGCAGGGTGGGACGAGCAGTACTTC. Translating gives CASSLSAGWDEQYF.

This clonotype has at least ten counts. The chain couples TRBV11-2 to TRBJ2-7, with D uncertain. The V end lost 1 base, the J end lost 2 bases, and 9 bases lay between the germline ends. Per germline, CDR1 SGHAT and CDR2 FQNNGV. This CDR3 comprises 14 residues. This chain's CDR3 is CASSLGRNPYEQYF. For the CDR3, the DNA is TGTGCCAGCAGCTTAGGCAGAAACCCCTACGAGCAGTACTTC.

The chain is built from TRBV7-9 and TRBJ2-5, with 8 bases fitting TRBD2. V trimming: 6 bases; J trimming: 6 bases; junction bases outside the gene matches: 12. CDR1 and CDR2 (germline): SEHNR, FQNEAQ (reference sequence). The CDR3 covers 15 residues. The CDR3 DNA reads TGTGCCAGCAGTTTTAGGAGCGGGGGATCGAAGACCCAGTACTTC. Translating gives CASSFRSGGSKTQYF.

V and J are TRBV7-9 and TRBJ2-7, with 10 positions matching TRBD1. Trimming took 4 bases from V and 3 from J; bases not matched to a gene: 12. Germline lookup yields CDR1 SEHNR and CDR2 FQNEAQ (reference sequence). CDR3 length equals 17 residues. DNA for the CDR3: TGTGCCAGCAGCTCCTATCAAGGGACAGGGGTTCTCTACGAGCAGTACTTC. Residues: CASSSYQGTGVLYEQYF. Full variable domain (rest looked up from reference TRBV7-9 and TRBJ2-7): DTGVSQNPRHKITKRGQNVTFRCDPISEHNRLYWYRQTLGQGPEFLTYFQNEAQLEKSRLLSDRFSAERPKGSFSTLEIQRTEQGDSAMYLCASSSYQGTGVLYEQYFGPGTRLTVT.

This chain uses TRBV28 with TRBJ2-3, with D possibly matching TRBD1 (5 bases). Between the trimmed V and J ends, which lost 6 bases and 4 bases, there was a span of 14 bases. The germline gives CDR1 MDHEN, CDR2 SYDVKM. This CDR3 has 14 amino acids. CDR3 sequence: CASRDTSRADTQYF. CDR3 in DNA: TGTGCCAGCAGGGACACTTCAAGGGCAGATACGCAGTATTTT.

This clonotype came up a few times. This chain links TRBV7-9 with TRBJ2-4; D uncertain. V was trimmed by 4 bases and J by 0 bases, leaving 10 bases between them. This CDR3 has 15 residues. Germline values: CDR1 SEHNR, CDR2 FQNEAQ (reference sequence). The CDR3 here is CASSSPPLAKNIQYF. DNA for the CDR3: TGTGCCAGCAGCTCTCCGCCCTTAGCCAAAAACATTCAGTACTTC.

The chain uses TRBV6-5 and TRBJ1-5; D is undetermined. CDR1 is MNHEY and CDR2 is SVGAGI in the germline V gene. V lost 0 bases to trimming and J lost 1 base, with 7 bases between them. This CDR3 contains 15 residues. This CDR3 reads CASSYSSTSNQPQHF. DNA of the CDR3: TGTGCCAGCAGTTACTCGTCAACCAGCAATCAGCCCCAGCATTTT.

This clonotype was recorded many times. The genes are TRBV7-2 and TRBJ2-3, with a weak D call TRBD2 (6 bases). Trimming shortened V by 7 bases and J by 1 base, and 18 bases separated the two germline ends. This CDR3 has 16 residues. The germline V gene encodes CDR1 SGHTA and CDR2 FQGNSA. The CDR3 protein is CASTLWVAGRTDTQYF. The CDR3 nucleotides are TGTGCCAGCACCCTCTGGGTGGCGGGGCGCACAGATACGCAGTATTTT.

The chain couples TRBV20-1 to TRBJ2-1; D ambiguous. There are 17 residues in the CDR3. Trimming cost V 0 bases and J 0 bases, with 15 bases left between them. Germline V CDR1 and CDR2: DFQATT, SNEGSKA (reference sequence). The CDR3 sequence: CSARERPAYSSYNEQFF. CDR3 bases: TGCAGTGCTAGAGAGAGGCCGGCGTACAGCTCCTACAATGAGCAGTTCTTC.

CDR3: CASSLAGTPNEQFF. The CDR3 region has the DNA TGCGCCAGCAGCTTGGCCGGGACCCCCAATGAGCAGTTCTTC. The chain employs TRBV5-1 and TRBJ2-1, with D perhaps being TRBD1 or TRBD2 (5 bases each). In germline, CDR1 is SGHRS, CDR2 YFSETQ. This CDR3 has 14 amino acids. Between the trimmed V and J ends, which lost 0 bases and 6 bases, there was a span of 10 bases.

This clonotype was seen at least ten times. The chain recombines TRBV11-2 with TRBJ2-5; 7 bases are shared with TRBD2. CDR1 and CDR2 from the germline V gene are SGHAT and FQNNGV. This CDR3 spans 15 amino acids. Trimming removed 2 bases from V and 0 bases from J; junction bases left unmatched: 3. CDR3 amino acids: CASSLIRGDQETQYF. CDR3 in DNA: TGTGCCAGCAGCTTAATACGGGGGGACCAAGAGACCCAGTACTTC.

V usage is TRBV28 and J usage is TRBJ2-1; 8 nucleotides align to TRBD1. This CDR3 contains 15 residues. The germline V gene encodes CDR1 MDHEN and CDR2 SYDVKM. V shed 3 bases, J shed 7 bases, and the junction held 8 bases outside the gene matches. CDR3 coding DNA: TGTGCCAGCAGTTTCGACAGGGGACGAGGGAATGAGCAGTTCTTC. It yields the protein CASSFDRGRGNEQFF.

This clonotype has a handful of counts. Here the CDR3 reads CASSLGAPGGKYEQYF. For the CDR3, the DNA is TGTGCCAGCAGCTTGGGGGCCCCGGGAGGGAAGTACGAGCAGTACTTC. The rearrangement uses TRBV5-6 and TRBJ2-7; 8 bases agree with TRBD2. Losses at the gene ends were 0 bases for V and 4 bases for J; bases not matched to a gene: 9. Germline lookup yields CDR1 SGHDT and CDR2 YYEEEE. This CDR3 comprises 16 residues.

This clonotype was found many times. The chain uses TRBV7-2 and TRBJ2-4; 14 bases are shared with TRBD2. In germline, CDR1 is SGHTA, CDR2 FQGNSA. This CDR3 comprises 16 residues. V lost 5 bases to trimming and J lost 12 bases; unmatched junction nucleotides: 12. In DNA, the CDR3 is TGTGCCAGCAGCCAGGGACTAGCGGGGGCCGGGTTCGGTCAGTACTTC. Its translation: CASSQGLAGAGFGQYF.

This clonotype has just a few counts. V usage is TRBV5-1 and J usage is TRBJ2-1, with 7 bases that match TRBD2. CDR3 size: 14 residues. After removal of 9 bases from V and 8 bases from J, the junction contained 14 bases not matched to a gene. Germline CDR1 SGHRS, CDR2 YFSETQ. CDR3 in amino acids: CATGRAGPLDEQFF. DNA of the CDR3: TGCGCCACCGGGAGAGCGGGACCCCTCGATGAGCAGTTCTTC.

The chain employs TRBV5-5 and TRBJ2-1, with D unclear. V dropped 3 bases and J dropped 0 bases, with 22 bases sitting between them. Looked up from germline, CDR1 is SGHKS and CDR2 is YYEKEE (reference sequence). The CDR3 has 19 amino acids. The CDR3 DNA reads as TGTGCCAGCAGCTACCGGAACTATGTAACGACAAGCTCCTACAATGAGCAGTTCTTC. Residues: CASSYRNYVTTSSYNEQFF.

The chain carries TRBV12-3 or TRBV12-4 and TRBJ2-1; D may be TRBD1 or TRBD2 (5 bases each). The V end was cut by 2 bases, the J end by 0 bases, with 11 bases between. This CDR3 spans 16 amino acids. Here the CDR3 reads CASSLLWGSSYNEQFF. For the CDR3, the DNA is TGTGCCAGCAGTTTACTCTGGGGGAGCTCCTACAATGAGCAGTTCTTC.

The CDR3: CASSPGQGRADTQYF. The CDR3 DNA reads TGCGCCAGCAGCCCGGGACAGGGTCGCGCAGATACGCAGTATTTT. This chain joins TRBV5-1 and TRBJ2-3; TRBD1 agrees at 9 bases. Germline CDR1 is SGHRS and CDR2 is YFSETQ. This CDR3 has 15 amino acids. After removal of 4 bases from V and 4 bases from J, the junction contained 7 bases not matched to a gene.

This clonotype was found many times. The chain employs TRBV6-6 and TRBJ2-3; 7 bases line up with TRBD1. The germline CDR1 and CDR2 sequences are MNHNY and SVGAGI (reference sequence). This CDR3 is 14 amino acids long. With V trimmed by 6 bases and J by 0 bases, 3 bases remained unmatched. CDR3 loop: CASSRDSSTDTQYF. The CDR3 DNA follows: TGTGCCAGCAGCCGGGACAGTAGCACAGATACGCAGTATTTT.